Described below is a single TCR beta chain sequence and its context. One entry per CDR3 protein results from TCRdb running MiXCR on the reads. Of around 530,000 distinct CDR3 sequences in the sample, around 27% are singletons; the top ten hold approximately 13%. These data originate in a study of T cell repertoires in cytomegalovirus infection. At the level of the study: Public TCR beta signatures marked donors with CMV infection and the matching HLA.

The CDR3 spans 16 residues. J lost 7 bases, V lost 7 bases, and 12 bases had no gene match. Germline V CDR1 and CDR2: SGHVS, FNYEAQ. The clonotype originates from a human donor in good health (CMV status not recorded). Some clones in this sample may be carry-over from other donors' samples. The V gene is TRBV7-6, the J gene TRBJ2-1; 11 nucleotides match TRBD2. The specimen sequenced was PBMCs. CDR3 in DNA: TGTGCCAGCAACCCTTCGGTACTAGCGGGAGTGAATGAGCAGTTCTTC. As protein: CASNPSVLAGVNEQFF.